These T cell receptor beta chains were read from a single sample in a study of shared clonotypes between healthy human individuals. Sequencing used immunoSEQ multiplex PCR; TCRdb keeps in-frame clones, though not all of them. This sample yields 2 million to 3 million clones, of which 93% are seen a single time; approximately 0.37% belongs to the top ten. The sample consisted of naive CD4+ T cells from PBMCs. These receptors were taken from a man aged 18 to 30 in good health. Some clones in this sample may be carry-over from other donors' samples. Both conserved end residues are part of each CDR3. A D gene is named only where the DNA matches it firmly. Expanded clones are given a class, and other clones once, few, many or no size at all.

.,TRBJ2-1,.,14,TRBV29-1,TGCAGCGCCGGTGGAGGCGGCCTCTACAATGAGCAGTTCTTC,CSAGGGGLYNEQFF
.,TRBJ1-1,.,14,TRBV11-2,TGTGCCAGCAGCTTCGGCCAGGGTTCAACTGAAGCTTTCTTT,CASSFGQGSTEAFF
TRBD1,TRBJ1-3,once,16,TRBV7-3,TGTGCCAGCAGCTTAGCCGGGACAGGTTTCGGAAACACCATATATTTT,CASSLAGTGFGNTIYF
TRBD1,TRBJ2-7,.,16,TRBV23-1,TGCGCCAGCAGTCAATCGTGGACAGGAAGCCCCTACGAGCAGTACTTC,CASSQSWTGSPYEQYF
.,TRBJ2-7,.,13,TRBV7-8,TGTGCCAGCAGCTTACAGGGTCGGTACGAGCAGTACTTC,CASSLQGRYEQYF
TRBD1,TRBJ1-5,few,14,TRBV6-6,TGTGCCAGCAGTGGGACAGGGGGCAGGCAGCCCCAGCATTTT,CASSGTGGRQPQHF
TRBD1,TRBJ1-3,.,14,TRBV19,TGTGCCAGTAGTCACAGGGGGACAGGAAACACCATATATTTT,CASSHRGTGNTIYF
.,TRBJ2-5,.,12,TRBV14,TGTGCCAGCAGCCAAGGTCGCGCGACCCAGTACTTC,CASSQGRATQYF
.,TRBJ2-2,.,16,TRBV4-3,TGCGCCAGCAGCCAATCCGTCGGCCGGGGCACCGGGGAGCTGTTTTTT,CASSQSVGRGTGELFF
.,TRBJ1-3,.,17,TRBV7-9,TGTGCCAGCACCCCAGTGCGCCCGGGAGCAGCTGGAAACACCATATATTTT,CASTPVRPGAAGNTIYF
.,TRBJ2-1,.,13,TRBV19,TGTGCCAGTAGTCTAGGAGGGGTCCGGGAGCAGTTCTTC,CASSLGGVREQFF
.,TRBJ2-7,.,17,TRBV21-1,TGTGCCAGCCGCCGCCCCGGGACTAGCGGGAGGGCGTTGAAGCAGTACTTC,CASRRPGTSGRALKQYF
TRBD1,TRBJ2-4,once,15,TRBV28,TGTGCCAGCAGTCCGGGACAGGGAGACTCTCACATTCAGTACTTC,CASSPGQGDSHIQYF
.,TRBJ2-7,.,12,TRBV27,TGTGCCAGCAGAGGAGACCCCTACGAGCAGTACTTC,CASRGDPYEQYF
.,TRBJ1-1,few,14,TRBV7-2,TGTGCCAGCAGCTTAGTGGGGCAGAACACTGAAGCTTTCTTT,CASSLVGQNTEAFF
.,TRBJ1-1,few,14,TRBV2,TGTGCCAGCAGCTATACAGGGATCTCCACTGAAGCTTTCTTT,CASSYTGISTEAFF
.,TRBJ1-2,.,11,TRBV20-1,TGCAGTGCTAGTTACAGCTATGGCTACACCTTC,CSASYSYGYTF
TRBD2,TRBJ2-3,.,15,TRBV6-5,TGTGCCAGCCGGCCCCCTAGCGGGAGAACAGATACGCAGTATTTT,CASRPPSGRTDTQYF
TRBD2,TRBJ2-7,.,13,TRBV7-2,TGTGCCAGCAGCTTAGGGGTTAGCGGGAGAGTGTACTTC,CASSLGVSGRVYF
.,TRBJ2-2,.,13,TRBV2,TGTGCCAGCAGAAGCACAGTCACCGGGGAGCTGTTTTTT,CASRSTVTGELFF
.,TRBJ2-1,.,12,TRBV2,TGTGCCAGCAGTCTGCCCGTAACCGAGCAGTTCTTC,CASSLPVTEQFF
.,TRBJ2-1,.,15,TRBV28,TGTGCCAGCACCCGAAGGGGGACGGCTTACAATGAGCAGTTCTTC,CASTRRGTAYNEQFF
TRBD2,TRBJ2-5,.,14,TRBV2,TGTGCCAGCCGGGAGGGCAGACGACAAGAGACCCAGTACTTC,CASREGRRQETQYF
.,TRBJ1-1,.,14,TRBV7-9,TGTGCCAGCAGCTTAGGGGTAACAGGCGCTGAAGCTTTCTTT,CASSLGVTGAEAFF
.,TRBJ2-7,.,15,TRBV19,TGTGCCAGTAGTATAGCTGGGCGGCCGAGCTACGAGCAGTACTTC,CASSIAGRPSYEQYF
.,TRBJ2-1,.,15,TRBV5-5,TGTGCCAGCAGCTTGGGGCCGGCGGCCTACAATGAGCAGTTCTTC,CASSLGPAAYNEQFF
TRBD1,TRBJ2-7,.,15,TRBV5-1,TGCGCCAGCAGCTTGGTCGGGACAGGGACCTACGAGCAGTACTTC,CASSLVGTGTYEQYF
TRBD2,TRBJ2-3,.,16,TRBV5-4,TGTGCCAGCAGCCCGGGACTAGCGGGGGTCACAGATACGCAGTATTTT,CASSPGLAGVTDTQYF
.,TRBJ1-5,.,13,TRBV4-3,TGCGCCAGCAGCCAAGACGCGGGACGGCCCCAGCATTTT,CASSQDAGRPQHF
.,TRBJ2-1,.,11,TRBV5-1,TGCGCCAGCAGCTTAATTGAAGAGCAGTTCTTC,CASSLIEEQFF
.,TRBJ2-5,.,12,TRBV7-3,TGTGCCAGCAGCTCGAACGAAGAGACCCAGTACTTC,CASSSNEETQYF
.,TRBJ2-7,.,14,TRBV5-3,TGTGCCAGCAGCTTGGCTAGTGGGTCCTACGAGCAGTACTTC,CASSLASGSYEQYF